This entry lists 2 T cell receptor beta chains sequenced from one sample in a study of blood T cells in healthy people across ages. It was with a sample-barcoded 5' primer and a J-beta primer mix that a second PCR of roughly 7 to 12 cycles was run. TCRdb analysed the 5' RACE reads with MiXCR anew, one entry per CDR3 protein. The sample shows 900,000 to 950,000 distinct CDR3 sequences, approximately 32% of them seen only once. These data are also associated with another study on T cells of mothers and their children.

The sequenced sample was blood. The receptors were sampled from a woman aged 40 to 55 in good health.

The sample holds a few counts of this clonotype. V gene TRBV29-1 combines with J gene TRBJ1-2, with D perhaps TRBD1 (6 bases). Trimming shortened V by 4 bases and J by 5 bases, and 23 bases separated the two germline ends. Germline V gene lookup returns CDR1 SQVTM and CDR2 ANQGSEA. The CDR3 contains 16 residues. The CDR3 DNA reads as TGCAGCGTTGTGGGCTCCGACAGGACCACCCGGTATGGCTACACCTTC. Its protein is CSVVGSDRTTRYGYTF.

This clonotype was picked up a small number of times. In DNA, the CDR3 is TGTGCCAGCAGCTTAGCGGGGGACAGGGTTGCTTCCGGGGAGCTGTTTTTT. It yields the protein CASSLAGDRVASGELFF. The chain carries TRBV7-6 and TRBJ2-2, with TRBD1 matching 9 bases. With 0 bases clipped from V and 6 bases from J, the junction kept 8 bases outside the gene matches. CDR1 and CDR2 (germline): SGHVS, FNYEAQ. This CDR3 has 17 residues.